The entry that follows covers one T cell receptor beta chain sequence. RNA was extracted with the RNeasy kit, and a quantity of about 0.45 to 1 ug was reverse transcribed using random hexamers. TCRdb analysed the immunoSEQ multiplex PCR reads with MiXCR anew, one entry per CDR3 protein. This sample has about 140,000 distinct CDR3 sequences, with approximately 95% found just once. This record belongs to a study of CD8 T cells in Susac syndrome. The CDR3 is 16 amino acids. Germline V gives CDR1 SGHNT, CDR2 YYREEE (reference sequence). Germline trimming cut 3 bases from V and 2 bases from J; bases unmatched to any gene: 7.

The chain uses TRBV5-4 and TRBJ2-1; TRBD2 matches 8 bases. This clonotype was sampled from a human donor with multiple sclerosis. Input material: CD4+ T cells from PBMCs. In DNA, the CDR3 is TGTGCCAGCAGCTCACCACTAGCGGAGACCTACAATGAGCAGTTCTTC. Translating gives CASSSPLAETYNEQFF.